This is a list of T cell receptor beta chains from one sample in a study of immune cell composition in non-small cell lung cancer. Sequencing was performed with immunoSEQ multiplex PCR; in TCRdb, only in-frame clones are kept and a portion is missing. The profile covers roughly 11,000 clones, with roughly 60% appearing a single time and under 20% taken by the ten largest. Sequenced sample: lung tumor tissue. All receptors derive from a human donor with non-small cell lung cancer. Both conserved end residues are part of each CDR3. The order of the fields is J gene, clone size, V gene, D gene, CDR3 protein, CDR3 DNA. The D gene is left open where the match is weak. The size of a clone is reported for some rows only, either as once, few or many, or as a class for expanded clones.

>TRBJ2-7|NA|TRBV28|NA
CASSLGLFLEQYF
TGTGCCAGCAGTTTAGGGCTGTTCCTCGAGCAGTACTTC
>TRBJ1-1|NA|TRBV9|NA
CASSVTRNTEAFF
TGTGCCAGCAGCGTAACCAGGAACACTGAAGCTTTCTTT
>TRBJ2-3|few|TRBV4-2|TRBD2
CASSQFGLDYTDTQYF
TGTGCCAGCAGCCAGTTCGGACTAGACTACACAGATACGCAGTATTTT
>TRBJ2-1|few|TRBV9|NA
CASSEHYISYNEQFF
TGTGCCAGCAGCGAACACTATATCTCCTACAATGAGCAGTTCTTC
>TRBJ2-4|NA|TRBV9|TRBD2
CASSRGPAGVNIQYF
TGTGCCAGCAGCCGCGGACCAGCGGGAGTAAACATTCAGTACTTC
>TRBJ2-1|NA|TRBV28|NA
CASSLLGPRPYNEQFF
TGTGCCAGCAGTTTATTGGGGCCTAGACCCTACAATGAGCAGTTCTTC
>TRBJ1-4|NA|TRBV5-1|TRBD1
CASSPGTGKEKLFF
TGCGCCAGCAGCCCTGGGACAGGAAAAGAAAAACTGTTTTTT
>TRBJ2-6|NA|TRBV18|TRBD1
CASSPRQGEHSGANVLTF
TGTGCCAGCTCACCAAGGCAGGGGGAACACTCTGGGGCCAACGTCCTGACTTTC
>TRBJ2-2|NA|TRBV7-9|NA
CASSLAVHRLKTGELFF
TGTGCCAGCAGCTTAGCGGTCCATCGACTCAAAACCGGGGAGCTGTTTTTT
>TRBJ1-4|NA|TRBV13|TRBD1
CASSTRQGWDEKLFF
TGTGCCAGCAGCACTCGACAGGGGTGGGATGAAAAACTGTTTTTT
>TRBJ1-1|NA|TRBV6-1|NA
CASSEGRSNTEAFF
TGTGCCAGCAGTGAAGGGAGATCAAACACTGAAGCTTTCTTT
>TRBJ2-5|NA|TRBV5-1|TRBD1
CASSLETGANGAQYF
TGCGCCAGCAGCTTGGAAACAGGGGCAAACGGGGCCCAGTACTTC
>TRBJ2-1|NA|TRBV7-2|TRBD2
CASRLAGGSYNEQFF
TGTGCCAGCCGACTAGCGGGAGGCTCCTACAATGAGCAGTTCTTC
>TRBJ1-4|medium-sized|TRBV5-6|NA
CASSLGGADEKLFF
TGTGCCAGCAGCTTGGGTGGGGCCGATGAAAAACTGTTTTTT
>TRBJ1-1|NA|TRBV6-1|NA
CASSENRVTEAFF
TGTGCCAGCAGTGAAAACAGGGTCACTGAAGCTTTCTTT
>TRBJ1-2|NA|TRBV18|TRBD1
CASSPPLLSGTGDTINYGYTF
TGTGCCAGCTCACCCCCGTTGCTTTCCGGGACAGGGGATACGATTAACTATGGCTACACCTTC
>TRBJ2-1|NA|TRBV28|NA
CASSTGQPGVNEQFF
TGTGCCAGCAGCACCGGACAGCCAGGGGTGAATGAGCAGTTCTTC
>TRBJ2-2|few|TRBV4-3|NA
CASRISTTNTGELFF
TGCGCCAGCAGAATATCAACTACGAACACCGGGGAGCTGTTTTTT
>TRBJ2-5|NA|TRBV7-9|NA
CASSWRGGLRETQYF
TGTGCCAGCAGCTGGAGGGGGGGCTTACGGGAGACCCAGTACTTC
>TRBJ2-1|NA|TRBV9|TRBD2
CASSADRTSGSNEQFF
TGTGCCAGCAGCGCAGACCGGACTAGCGGGAGCAATGAGCAGTTCTTC
>TRBJ2-7|NA|TRBV10-3|NA
CAISEGQGRYEQYF
TGTGCCATCAGTGAAGGCCAGGGCAGGTACGAGCAGTACTTC
>TRBJ1-4|NA|TRBV6-6|NA
CASSTPQGSNEKLFF
TGTGCCAGCAGTACCCCACAGGGCTCTAATGAAAAACTGTTTTTT
>TRBJ2-1|once|TRBV5-1|NA
CASSLHLGVNNEQFF
TGCGCCAGCAGCTTGCACTTGGGCGTCAACAATGAGCAGTTCTTC
>TRBJ2-5|NA|TRBV11-1|TRBD2
CASSLWTSGRETQYF
TGTGCCAGCAGCTTGTGGACTAGCGGGAGAGAGACCCAGTACTTC
>TRBJ2-2|few|TRBV19|NA
CASRDRFLSTGELFF
TGTGCCAGTAGAGACAGGTTCCTATCCACCGGGGAGCTGTTTTTT
>TRBJ1-3|NA|TRBV30|TRBD1
CAWSRDRVRNSGNTIYF
TGTGCCTGGAGCAGGGACAGGGTGAGGAACTCTGGAAACACCATATATTTT
>TRBJ2-7|once|TRBV30|TRBD2
CAWKTGLAGCEQYF
TGTGCCTGGAAAACCGGACTAGCGGGATGCGAGCAGTACTTC